Here is one TCR beta chain with its context. Its target is unknown. The junction does not match germline at one end; this may be a read error. Per the germline V gene, CDR1 is DFQATT and CDR2 is SNEGSKA (reference sequence). The CDR3 is made up of 12 amino acids. The sample originates from a study of T-cell memory formation after mild COVID-19. Regarding the study as a whole: That cross-reactive memory joined was suggested by some responding clones appearing in pre-infection memory. Contracting clones, day 15 to 85, had balanced CD4/CD8, and later expanders favored CD4+.

5'RACE, which relied on constant-segment primers, yielded TCR alpha and TCR beta cDNA libraries carrying sample barcodes and UMIs. TCRdb itself ran the 5' RACE reads through MiXCR, one entry per CDR3 protein. Of about 250,000 distinct CDR3 sequences listed, about 16% are singletons. Sequencing was carried out using PBMCs or a T cell subset sorted from them (not recorded which). The receptor's source is an adult woman who had mild COVID-19 (a few samples of this study predate the infection). Cell type and time point are not known. The chain couples TRBV20-1 to TRBJ2-3, with D perhaps TRBD2 (5 bases). The CDR3 DNA reads as TGCAGTGCGAGAGCGGACACAGATACGCAGTATTTT. This codes for CSARADTDTQYF.